The 4 T cell receptor beta chains reported below all come from one sample, sequenced in a study of patients and donors after allogeneic stem cell transplantation. A single record per CDR3 protein comes from TCRdb applying MiXCR to the RT-PCR reads. The table has under 200,000 distinct CDR3 sequences, over 25% seen once. Sequenced input: blood, either unsorted or a sorted T cell fraction (not recorded which). The receptors were gathered from a human donor who was either an allogeneic HSCT recipient or a stem cell or donor lymphocyte infusion donor (not recorded which). It is not recorded whose cells these are; they may come from a transplant donor.

There are a few counts of this clonotype. The chain joins TRBV28 to TRBJ1-4; a weak D match, TRBD1 (5 bases). Germline values: CDR1 MDHEN, CDR2 SYDVKM. The V end was cut by 2 bases, the J end by 2 bases, with 12 bases between. This CDR3 has 16 amino acids. The CDR3 here is CASSLRQGVTNEKLFF. CDR3 in DNA: TGTGCCAGCAGTTTACGGCAGGGAGTCACTAATGAAAAACTGTTTTTT.

The chain couples TRBV20-1 to TRBJ1-1; D not certain. The CDR3 is 13 amino acids. V was cut by 5 bases and J by 1 base, with 11 bases left in between. Germline V gives CDR1 DFQATT, CDR2 SNEGSKA (reference sequence). The CDR3 protein is CSAGPQWNTEAFF. In DNA form, the CDR3 reads TGCAGTGCTGGACCCCAGTGGAACACTGAAGCTTTCTTT.

The genes are TRBV30 and TRBJ1-1; D may be TRBD1 (5 bases). Per the germline V gene, CDR1 is GTSNPN and CDR2 is SVGIG (reference sequence). Trimming removed 4 bases at V and 5 bases at J, with 14 bases between. The CDR3 spans 13 residues. CDR3 in DNA: TGTGCCTGGATGTTCCTAGGGGAGACTGAAGCTTTCTTT. Encoded protein: CAWMFLGETEAFF.

This clonotype appeared a few times. The V gene is TRBV20-1, the J gene TRBJ1-5; D is unclear. There are 15 residues in the CDR3. Germline loops: CDR1 DFQATT, CDR2 SNEGSKA (reference sequence). V was pared by 2 bases and J by 0 bases, with 11 bases between. The CDR3 sequence: CSARPGNYSNQPQHF. DNA of the CDR3: TGCAGTGCTAGACCGGGGAACTATAGCAATCAGCCCCAGCATTTT.